The clone carrying this TCR beta chain came up once. CDR3 length: 15 residues. The germline V and J ends were trimmed by 3 bases and 0 bases, with 10 bases remaining between them. Germline CDR1 reads LNHDA; CDR2 reads SQIVND (reference sequence). The data are from a study of OX40 agonist ivuxolimab in advanced cancers. Assay: immunoSEQ multiplex PCR; the TCRdb copy retains only in-frame clones and omits some. The profile covers roughly 86,000 clones, with roughly 92% appearing a single time and around 1.1% taken by the ten largest. The clonotype originates from an adult with an advanced solid tumor such as melanoma, head and neck, liver or kidney cancer. This sequence joins TRBV19 and TRBJ2-3; D remains ambiguous. Sample: CD4+ or CD8+ T cells sorted from blood, taken in a trial of the OX40 agonist ivuxolimab. The DNA of the CDR3 is TGTGCCAGTAGTATCCTCCCCATTAGCACAGATACGCAGTATTTT. Protein: CASSILPISTDTQYF.